This T cell receptor (beta chain) originates from a study of T cell responses to AZD1222 COVID-19 vaccine. General study points: Without day 14 samples, only post-peak T cell repertoires were studied. The donor cohort was predominantly white British with a female majority, and clonal diversity may have been underestimated. Vaccine-related CD4 TCRs covered spike, predominating at 160-218 and 743-854.

Concerning this clone: Its antigen is not known.

Losses at the gene ends were 5 bases for V and 2 bases for J; bases not matched to a gene: 5. Germline CDR1 and CDR2: SNHLY and FYNNEI. The CDR3 covers 14 residues. Assay: immunoSEQ multiplex PCR; the TCRdb copy retains only in-frame clones and omits some. The sample records 70,000 or so clones, roughly 80% being singletons. Sequenced here: peripheral blood, sampled 28 days after the second AZD1222 dose. The source is an adult who received the AZD1222 COVID-19 vaccine. The chain uses TRBV2 and TRBJ2-5, with 7 bases that match TRBD1. CDR3 residues: CASSQTDRQETQYF. For the CDR3, the DNA is TGTGCCAGCAGTCAAACGGACAGGCAAGAGACCCAGTACTTC.